This T cell receptor (beta chain) was retrieved from a study of T cells in tumors after PD-1 blockade. The CDR3 loop spans 13 amino acids. Per germline, CDR1 LGHNA and CDR2 YSLEER. V lost 5 bases, J lost 6 bases, and 4 bases stayed unmatched. Assay used: immunoSEQ multiplex PCR; TCRdb lists only in-frame clones, some missing. The data hold around 35,000 clones, with 70% to 75% observed a single time. The J gene is TRBJ1-2, the V gene TRBV4-3; 9 bases match TRBD1. The sample consisted of PBMCs, taken after anti-PD-1 treatment. The TCR comes from a human donor with basal cell carcinoma. Here the CDR3 reads CASSVRQGDGYTF. The CDR3 DNA reads TGCGCCAGCAGCGTACGACAGGGGGATGGCTACACCTTC.